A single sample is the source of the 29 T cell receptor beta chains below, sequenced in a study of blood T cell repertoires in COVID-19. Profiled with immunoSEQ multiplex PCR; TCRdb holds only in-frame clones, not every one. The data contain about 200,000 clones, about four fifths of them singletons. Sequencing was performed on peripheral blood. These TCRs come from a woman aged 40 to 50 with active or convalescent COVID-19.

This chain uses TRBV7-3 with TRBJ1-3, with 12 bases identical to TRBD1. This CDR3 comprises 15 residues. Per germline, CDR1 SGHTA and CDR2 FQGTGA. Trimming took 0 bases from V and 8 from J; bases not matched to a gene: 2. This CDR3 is CASSLTGQGADTIYF. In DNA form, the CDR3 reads TGTGCCAGCAGCTTAACGGGACAGGGGGCGGACACCATATATTTT.

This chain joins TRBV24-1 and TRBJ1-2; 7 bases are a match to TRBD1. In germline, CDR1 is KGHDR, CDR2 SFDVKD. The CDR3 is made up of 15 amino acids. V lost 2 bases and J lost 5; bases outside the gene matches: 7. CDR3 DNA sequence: TGTGCCACCAGTGATTGGGACAGAGAGGGTTATGGCTACACCTTC. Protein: CATSDWDREGYGYTF.

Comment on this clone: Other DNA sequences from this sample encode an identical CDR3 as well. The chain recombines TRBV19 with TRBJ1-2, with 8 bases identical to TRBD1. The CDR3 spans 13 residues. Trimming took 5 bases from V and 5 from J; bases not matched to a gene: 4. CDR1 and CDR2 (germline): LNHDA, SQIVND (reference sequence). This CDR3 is CASSRTGLYGYTF. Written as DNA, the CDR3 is TGTGCCAGTAGTCGGACAGGGCTTTATGGCTACACCTTC.

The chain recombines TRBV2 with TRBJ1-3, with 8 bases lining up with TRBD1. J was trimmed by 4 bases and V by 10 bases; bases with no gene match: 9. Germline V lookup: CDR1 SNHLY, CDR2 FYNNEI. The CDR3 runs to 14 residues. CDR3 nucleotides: TGTGCCACGAGCCTGACAGGGGAAGGAAACACCATATATTTT. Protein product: CATSLTGEGNTIYF.

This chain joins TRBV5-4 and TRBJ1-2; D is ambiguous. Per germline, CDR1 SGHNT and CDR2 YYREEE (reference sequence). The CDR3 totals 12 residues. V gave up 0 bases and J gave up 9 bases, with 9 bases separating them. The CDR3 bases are TGTGCCAGCAGCTTGGAGCAATATAGCTACACCTTC. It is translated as CASSLEQYSYTF.

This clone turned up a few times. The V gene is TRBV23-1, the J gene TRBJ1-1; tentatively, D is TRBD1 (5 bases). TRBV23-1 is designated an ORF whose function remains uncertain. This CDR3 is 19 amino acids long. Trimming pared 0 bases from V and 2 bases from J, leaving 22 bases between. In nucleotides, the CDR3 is TGCGCCAGCAGTCAATCCTGGAGGGAAGTGGGTAGGGACAACACTGAAGCTTTCTTT. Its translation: CASSQSWREVGRDNTEAFF.

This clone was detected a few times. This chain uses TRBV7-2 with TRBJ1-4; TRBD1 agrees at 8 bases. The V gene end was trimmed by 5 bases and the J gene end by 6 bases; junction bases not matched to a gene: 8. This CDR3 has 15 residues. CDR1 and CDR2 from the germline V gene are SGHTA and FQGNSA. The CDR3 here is CASSPRTGRDEKLFF. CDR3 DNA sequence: TGTGCCAGCAGCCCGAGGACAGGGCGGGATGAAAAACTGTTTTTT.

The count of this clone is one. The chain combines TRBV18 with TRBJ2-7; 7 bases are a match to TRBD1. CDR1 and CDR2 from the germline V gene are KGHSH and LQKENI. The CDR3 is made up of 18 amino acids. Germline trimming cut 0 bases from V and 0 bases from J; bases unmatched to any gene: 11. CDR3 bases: TGTGCCAGCTCACCACCCCCCCGAGGACAGGCACGCTCCTACGAGCAGTACTTC. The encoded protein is CASSPPPRGQARSYEQYF.

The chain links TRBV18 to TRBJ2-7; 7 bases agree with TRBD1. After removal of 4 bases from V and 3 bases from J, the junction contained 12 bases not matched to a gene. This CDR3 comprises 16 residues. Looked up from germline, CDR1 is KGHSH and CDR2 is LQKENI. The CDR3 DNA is TGTGCCAGCTCACTCGTACGGACAGGTCCGAACTACGAGCAGTACTTC. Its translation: CASSLVRTGPNYEQYF. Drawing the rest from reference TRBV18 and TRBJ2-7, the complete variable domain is NAGVMQNPRHLVRRRGQEARLRCSPMKGHSHVYWYRQLPEEGLKFMVYLQKENIIDESGMPKERFSAEFPKEGPSILRIQQVVRGDSAAYFCASSLVRTGPNYEQYFGPGTRLTVT.

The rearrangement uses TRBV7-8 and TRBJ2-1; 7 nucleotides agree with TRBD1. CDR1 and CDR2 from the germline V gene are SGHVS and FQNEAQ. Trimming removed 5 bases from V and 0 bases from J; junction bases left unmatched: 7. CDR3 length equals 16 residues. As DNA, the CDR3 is TGTGCCAGCAGCAGAGGGACAGTAAGCTCCTACAATGAGCAGTTCTTC. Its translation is CASSRGTVSSYNEQFF.

CDR3 DNA: TGTGCCAGCAGTTTTAGCCGTCAGCCCCAGCATTTT. This gives the protein CASSFSRQPQHF. The V and J genes are TRBV12-3 or TRBV12-4 and TRBJ1-5; D is undetermined. The CDR3 covers 12 residues. V was shortened by 3 bases and J by 6 bases, with 6 bases between the two germline ends.

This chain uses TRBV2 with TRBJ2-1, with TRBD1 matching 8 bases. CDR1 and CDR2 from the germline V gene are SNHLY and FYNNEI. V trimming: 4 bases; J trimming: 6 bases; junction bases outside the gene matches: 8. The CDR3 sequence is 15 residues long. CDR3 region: CASSVQGVRGNEQFF. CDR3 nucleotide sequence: TGTGCCAGCAGTGTACAGGGGGTTCGTGGCAATGAGCAGTTCTTC.

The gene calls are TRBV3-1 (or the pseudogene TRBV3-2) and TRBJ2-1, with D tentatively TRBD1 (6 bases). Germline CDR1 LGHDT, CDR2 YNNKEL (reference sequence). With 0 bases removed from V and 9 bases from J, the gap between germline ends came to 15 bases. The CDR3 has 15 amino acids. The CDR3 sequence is CASSQDMSRGSEQFF. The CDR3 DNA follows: TGTGCCAGCAGCCAAGACATGAGCAGGGGAAGTGAGCAGTTCTTC.

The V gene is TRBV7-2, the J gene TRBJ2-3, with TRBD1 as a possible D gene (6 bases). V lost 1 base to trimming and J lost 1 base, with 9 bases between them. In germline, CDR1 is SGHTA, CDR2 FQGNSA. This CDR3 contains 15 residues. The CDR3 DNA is TGTGCCAGCAGCTTAGATACAGGGCGCACAGATACGCAGTATTTT. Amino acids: CASSLDTGRTDTQYF.

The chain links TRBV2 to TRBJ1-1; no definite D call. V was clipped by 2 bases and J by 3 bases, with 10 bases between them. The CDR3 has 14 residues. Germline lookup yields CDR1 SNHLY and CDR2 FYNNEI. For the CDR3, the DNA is TGTGCCAGCAGTGAACTCGCCAGATACACTGAAGCTTTCTTT. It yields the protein CASSELARYTEAFF.

CDR3 in DNA: TGTGCCACCAGTGGTCTCGACGAGGGGGTCGGCGGCTATGGCTACACCTTC. Amino acids: CATSGLDEGVGGYGYTF. V and J are TRBV24-1 and TRBJ1-2, with D perhaps matching TRBD1 (6 bases). The ends were cut back, 5 bases at V and 4 bases at J, with 22 bases in the middle. CDR3 length: 17 amino acids. Germline loops: CDR1 KGHDR, CDR2 SFDVKD.

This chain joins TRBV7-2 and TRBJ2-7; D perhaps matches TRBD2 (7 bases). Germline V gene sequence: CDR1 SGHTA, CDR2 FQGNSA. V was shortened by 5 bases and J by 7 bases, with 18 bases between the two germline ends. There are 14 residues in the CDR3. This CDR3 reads CASSRGRGQGEQYF. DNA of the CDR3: TGTGCCAGCAGCCGGGGGCGGGGGCAGGGGGAGCAGTACTTC.

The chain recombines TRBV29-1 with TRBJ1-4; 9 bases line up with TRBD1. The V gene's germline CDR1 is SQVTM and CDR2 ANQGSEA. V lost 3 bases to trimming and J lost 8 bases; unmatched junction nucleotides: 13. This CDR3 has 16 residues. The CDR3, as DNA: TGCAGCGTTGACCTTCAGGGACAGGGACCGGGGGAAAAACTGTTTTTT. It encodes CSVDLQGQGPGEKLFF.

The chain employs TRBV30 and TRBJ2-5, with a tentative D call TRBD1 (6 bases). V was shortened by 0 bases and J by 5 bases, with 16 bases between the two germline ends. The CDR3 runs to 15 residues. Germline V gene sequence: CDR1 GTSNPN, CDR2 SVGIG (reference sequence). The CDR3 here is CAWSVLRGPGETQYF. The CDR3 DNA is TGTGCCTGGAGTGTACTCAGGGGCCCGGGGGAGACCCAGTACTTC.

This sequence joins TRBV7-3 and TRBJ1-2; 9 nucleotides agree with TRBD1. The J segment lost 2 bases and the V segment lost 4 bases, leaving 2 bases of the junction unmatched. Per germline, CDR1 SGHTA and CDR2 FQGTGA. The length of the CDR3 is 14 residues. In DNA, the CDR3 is TGTGCCAGCAGCTCGGGGACAGGGAACTATGGCTACACCTTC. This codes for CASSSGTGNYGYTF.

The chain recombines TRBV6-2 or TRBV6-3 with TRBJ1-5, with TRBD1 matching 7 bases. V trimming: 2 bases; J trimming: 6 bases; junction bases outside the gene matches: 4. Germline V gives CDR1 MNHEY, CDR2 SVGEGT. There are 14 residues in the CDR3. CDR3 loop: CASSYGTVAQPQHF. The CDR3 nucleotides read TGTGCCAGCAGTTACGGGACAGTCGCTCAGCCCCAGCATTTT.

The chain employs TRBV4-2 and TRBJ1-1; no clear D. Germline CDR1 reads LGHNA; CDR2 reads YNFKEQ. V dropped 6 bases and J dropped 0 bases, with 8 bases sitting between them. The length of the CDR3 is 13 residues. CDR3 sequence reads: CASRGRLNTEAFF. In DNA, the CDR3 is TGTGCCAGCAGAGGGAGGCTGAACACTGAAGCTTTCTTT.

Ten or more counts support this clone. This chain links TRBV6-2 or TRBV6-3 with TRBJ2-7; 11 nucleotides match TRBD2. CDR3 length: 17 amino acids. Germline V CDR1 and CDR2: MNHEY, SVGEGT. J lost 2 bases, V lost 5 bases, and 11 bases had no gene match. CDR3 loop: CASSPGLAGGLTYEQYF. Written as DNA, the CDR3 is TGTGCCAGCAGTCCCGGCTTAGCGGGGGGGCTCACCTACGAGCAGTACTTC.

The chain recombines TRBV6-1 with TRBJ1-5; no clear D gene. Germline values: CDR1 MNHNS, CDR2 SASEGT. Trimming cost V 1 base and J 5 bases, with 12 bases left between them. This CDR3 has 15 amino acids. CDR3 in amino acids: CASSEVPGSDQPQHF. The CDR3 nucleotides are TGTGCCAGCAGTGAAGTTCCGGGTTCGGATCAGCCCCAGCATTTT.

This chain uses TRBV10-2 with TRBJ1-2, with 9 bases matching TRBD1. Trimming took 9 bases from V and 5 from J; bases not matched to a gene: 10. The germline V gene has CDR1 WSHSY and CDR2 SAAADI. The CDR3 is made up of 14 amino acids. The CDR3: CASVAGTGSYGYTF. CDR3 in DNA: TGCGCCAGTGTTGCCGGGACAGGGAGTTATGGCTACACCTTC.

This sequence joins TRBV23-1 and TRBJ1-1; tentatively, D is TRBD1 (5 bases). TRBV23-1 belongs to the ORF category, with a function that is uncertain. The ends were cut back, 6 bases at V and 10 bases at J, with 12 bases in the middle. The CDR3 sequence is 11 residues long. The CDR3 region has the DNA TGCGCCAGCAGGGGTAGAAGGGGAGCTTTCTTT. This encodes CASRGRRGAFF.

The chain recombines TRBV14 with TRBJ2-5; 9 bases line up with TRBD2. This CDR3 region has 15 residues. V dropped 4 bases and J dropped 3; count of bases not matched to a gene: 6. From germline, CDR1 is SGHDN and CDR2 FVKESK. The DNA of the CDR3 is TGTGCCAGCAGCCCGGGACTAGCTTTAGAAGAGACCCAGTACTTC. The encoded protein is CASSPGLALEETQYF.

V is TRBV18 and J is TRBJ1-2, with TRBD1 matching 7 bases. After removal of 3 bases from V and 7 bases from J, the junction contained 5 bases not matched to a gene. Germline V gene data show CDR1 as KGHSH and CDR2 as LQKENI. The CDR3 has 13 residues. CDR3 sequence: CASSPEGAGGYTF. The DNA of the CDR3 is TGTGCCAGCTCACCGGAGGGGGCTGGTGGCTACACCTTC.

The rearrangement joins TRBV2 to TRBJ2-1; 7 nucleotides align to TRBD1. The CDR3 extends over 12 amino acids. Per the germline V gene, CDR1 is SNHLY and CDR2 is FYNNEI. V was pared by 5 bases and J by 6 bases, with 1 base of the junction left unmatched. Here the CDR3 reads CASSRDSNEQFF. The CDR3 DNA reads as TGTGCCAGCAGTCGGGACAGCAATGAGCAGTTCTTC.